The 25 T cell receptor beta chains in this list originate from one sample, sequenced in a study of molecular identifiers for immune sequencing clone quantification. TCRdb redid the calling of the PCR reads with MiXCR, one entry per CDR3 protein. Of about 40,000 distinct CDR3 sequences in the sample, 24% were seen once. Sequencing was carried out using naive CD8+ T cells from blood, with Jurkat cell RNA spiked in. Subset noted: FACS-sorted CD8+CD4-CCR7+CD45RA+ naive T cells. The source of these receptors is a human donor in good health. Some libraries in this study had Jurkat cell RNA spiked in.

The V and J genes are TRBV19 and TRBJ1-5; tentative D call: TRBD1 (5 bases). The germline gives CDR1 LNHDA, CDR2 SQIVND (reference sequence). This CDR3 comprises 12 residues. This CDR3 is CVTGDYNQPQHF. As DNA, the CDR3 is TGTGTCACTGGGGACTATAATCAGCCCCAGCATTTT. Full variable domain (remainder filled in from reference TRBV19 and TRBJ1-5): DGGITQSPKYLFRKEGQNVTLSCEQNLNHDAMYWYRQDPGQGLRLIYYSQIVNDFQKGDIAEGYSVSREKKESFPLTVTSAQKNPTAFYLCVTGDYNQPQHFGDGTRLSIL.

In its sample, this clonotype was seen a few times. This chain connects TRBV6-6 to TRBJ2-7; possibly TRBD1 for D (5 bases). The CDR3 is 11 residues long. V lost 7 bases and J 6 bases, leaving 10 bases between the germline ends. The germline V gene has CDR1 MNHNY and CDR2 SVGAGI (reference sequence). The CDR3 nucleotides read TGTGCCAGCACGGAAAGGGGCGAGCAGTACTTC. This sequence encodes CASTERGEQYF.

The chain is built from TRBV12-3 or TRBV12-4 and TRBJ2-2; weak D call: TRBD1 (7 bases). The CDR3 runs to 19 residues. With 2 bases removed from V and 6 bases from J, the gap between germline ends came to 25 bases. The CDR3 is CASSLYFRGVVSDAGELFF. As DNA, the CDR3 is TGTGCCAGCAGTTTATATTTCAGGGGGGTAGTCTCGGACGCCGGGGAGCTGTTTTTT.

This clonotype was observed many times. The rearrangement uses TRBV7-2 and TRBJ1-2, with a possible D match to TRBD1 (6 bases). CDR3 size: 17 residues. The V end lost 5 bases, the J end lost 4 bases, and 23 bases lay between the germline ends. The germline V gene has CDR1 SGHTA and CDR2 FQGNSA. The CDR3 is CASSPMTGTPTLYGYTF. CDR3 sequence (DNA): TGTGCCAGCAGCCCCATGACAGGAACGCCAACGCTCTATGGCTACACCTTC.

This clonotype was found many times. The V gene is TRBV19, the J gene TRBJ2-2; 7 nucleotides match TRBD1. Germline CDR1 and CDR2: LNHDA and SQIVND (reference sequence). This CDR3 is 16 amino acids long. J gave up 1 base and V 7 bases, and 9 bases lay outside the gene matches. The CDR3 sequence: CASNPSDRRNTGELFF. The CDR3 DNA follows: TGTGCCAGTAATCCATCGGACAGGCGGAACACCGGGGAGCTGTTTTTT.

This clonotype was counted ten times or more. The rearrangement joins TRBV7-9 to TRBJ2-5, with 7 bases that match TRBD2. The trim removed 2 bases at V and 9 bases at J, leaving 3 bases unmatched. Germline CDR1 SEHNR, CDR2 FQNEAQ (reference sequence). The CDR3 spans 12 residues. DNA of the CDR3: TGTGCCAGCAGCTTACCGGGGAGGGCCCAGTACTTC. Its protein product is CASSLPGRAQYF.

This clonotype was observed at least ten times. The rearrangement links TRBV6-5 to TRBJ2-3; TRBD2 matches 7 bases. V shed 0 bases, J shed 4 bases, and the junction held 4 bases outside the gene matches. The CDR3 runs to 15 residues. Germline CDR1 and CDR2: MNHEY and SVGAGI. As DNA, the CDR3 is TGTGCCAGCAGTTACTCGGGACTAAGGCCAGATACGCAGTATTTT. It yields the protein CASSYSGLRPDTQYF.

This clonotype appeared many times. This sequence joins TRBV12-3 or TRBV12-4 and TRBJ2-7; no firm D call. With 6 bases removed from V and 7 bases from J, the gap between germline ends came to 16 bases. The CDR3 is made up of 13 amino acids. The CDR3 DNA reads TGTGCCAGCAGCCGTGGCCCGGGTTGGGAGCAGTACTTC. This translates into CASSRGPGWEQYF.

This clonotype was counted many times. The rearrangement joins TRBV4-3 to TRBJ2-3, with D perhaps assigned TRBD1 or TRBD2 (6 bases each). V lost 1 base and J 5 bases, leaving 16 bases between the germline ends. The length of the CDR3 is 16 residues. CDR1 is LGHNA, CDR2 YSLEER, per germline. The CDR3 DNA is TGCGCCAGCAGCCAAGTAGGGGGGATCGAAGAAGATACGCAGTATTTT. Amino acids: CASSQVGGIEEDTQYF.

This clonotype occurred a few times. A read error may be the cause here, since a much bigger clone is one base away. Lacking the conserved final phenylalanine or tryptophan, this CDR3 likely reflects a read error. The V gene is TRBV2, the J gene TRBJ1-4; D may be TRBD1 (5 bases). CDR3 length: 12 amino acids. CDR1 is SNHLY, CDR2 FYNNEI, per germline. Trimming pared 5 bases from V and 8 bases from J, leaving 9 bases between. Here the CDR3 DNA reads TGTGCCAGCAGTTGGGACTGGGAAAAACTGTTTGTT. It translates to CASSWDWEKLFV.

J is TRBJ2-3 and V is TRBV5-1; TRBD2 is a possible D gene (5 bases). The CDR3 contains 15 residues. Germline V gives CDR1 SGHRS, CDR2 YFSETQ. V was trimmed by 7 bases and J by 1 base, leaving 16 bases between them. This CDR3 is CASSPGSERTDTQYF. In nucleotides, the CDR3 is TGCGCCAGCTCTCCGGGGAGCGAGCGCACAGATACGCAGTATTTT. Full variable domain (rest looked up from reference TRBV5-1 and TRBJ2-3): KAGVTQTPRYLIKTRGQQVTLSCSPISGHRSVSWYQQTPGQGLQFLFEYFSETQRNKGNFPGRFSGRQFSNSRSEMNVSTLELGDSALYLCASSPGSERTDTQYFGPGTRLTVL.

In regard to this clonotype: This may be a read error: a much more frequent sequence differs by one nucleotide. This rearrangement joins TRBV29-1 to TRBJ2-7; D is undetermined. Trimming cost V 7 bases and J 2 bases, with 15 bases left between them. This CDR3 contains 13 residues. CDR1 and CDR2 (germline): SQVTM, ANQGSEA. The CDR3 loop reads CSGVVGFAYEQYF. In nucleotides, the CDR3 is TGCAGCGGGGTTGTTGGTTTCGCCTACGAGCAGTACTTC.

This clonotype was seen repeatedly, ten times or more. J is TRBJ2-7 and V is TRBV19; TRBD2 matches 10 bases. V lost 5 bases, J lost 3 bases, and 10 bases stayed unmatched. The V gene's germline CDR1 is LNHDA and CDR2 SQIVND (reference sequence). The length of the CDR3 is 16 residues. CDR3 bases: TGTGCCAGTAGTGCCTTGGGGACTAGCGTATACTACGAGCAGTACTTC. The encoded protein is CASSALGTSVYYEQYF. The variable domain in full, completed from reference TRBV19 and TRBJ2-7, reads DGGITQSPKYLFRKEGQNVTLSCEQNLNHDAMYWYRQDPGQGLRLIYYSQIVNDFQKGDIAEGYSVSREKKESFPLTVTSAQKNPTAFYLCASSALGTSVYYEQYFGPGTRLTVT.

This clonotype was recorded many times. The rearrangement links TRBV7-2 to TRBJ2-7, with D possibly being TRBD2 (6 bases). Germline V gene lookup returns CDR1 SGHTA and CDR2 FQGNSA. The CDR3 totals 16 residues. The V and J ends lost 7 bases and 3 bases respectively, with 22 bases between them. DNA of the CDR3: TGTGCCAGCACCGCTCCTCCCGGGAGCAACAACTACGAGCAGTACTTC. Translated, it gives CASTAPPGSNNYEQYF.

Only a few counts were recorded for this clonotype. The chain is built from TRBV10-3 and TRBJ2-7; D unresolved. The V gene lost 2 bases and the J gene lost 6 bases, with 11 bases spanning the gap. There are 13 residues in the CDR3. The germline CDR1 and CDR2 sequences are ENHRY and SYGVKD. The DNA for the CDR3 is TGTGCCATCAGTGAGCCCCCGTATGCCGAGCAGTACTTC. This sequence encodes CAISEPPYAEQYF.

This clonotype showed up many times. The chain joins TRBV19 to TRBJ1-1; unclear D gene. CDR1 LNHDA and CDR2 SQIVND come from the germline V gene (reference sequence). Trimming took off 1 base at V and 2 bases at J, with 8 bases between the two ends. The CDR3 is 14 amino acids. DNA of the CDR3: TGTGCCAGTAGTATAGCGGGCACCAACACTGAAGCTTTCTTT. It translates to CASSIAGTNTEAFF.

Comment on this clonotype: Since a much larger clone is just one base distant, this may be a read error. The rearrangement uses TRBV5-1 and TRBJ2-1, with 9 bases identical to TRBD2. The CDR3 totals 17 residues. Germline V gives CDR1 SGHRS, CDR2 YFSETQ. The CDR3: CAGSLGGGGTSWGEQFF. In DNA, the CDR3 is TGCGCCGGCAGCTTGGGGGGTGGTGGGACTAGCTGGGGCGAGCAGTTCTTC.

The chain has TRBV28 and TRBJ2-7; 7 nucleotides line up with TRBD1. Germline CDR1 is MDHEN and CDR2 is SYDVKM. The CDR3 sequence is 15 residues long. V trimming: 5 bases; J trimming: 3 bases; junction bases outside the gene matches: 10. CDR3 sequence reads: CASSLSDRVNYEQYF. The CDR3 DNA sequence: TGTGCCAGCAGTCTCTCTGACAGGGTCAACTACGAGCAGTACTTC.

The V and J genes are TRBV29-1 and TRBJ2-2; 10 bases map to TRBD1. Germline CDR1 is SQVTM and CDR2 is ANQGSEA. V trimming: 7 bases; J trimming: 3 bases; junction bases outside the gene matches: 2. The CDR3 loop spans 13 amino acids. In DNA form, the CDR3 reads TGCAGCGCAGGGACAGGGGACACCGGGGAGCTGTTTTTT. Protein sequence: CSAGTGDTGELFF.

This clonotype turned up a few times. The CDR3 spells CASSELASEPSTDTQYF. For the CDR3, the DNA is TGTGCCAGCAGTGAACTTGCTAGCGAGCCTAGCACAGATACGCAGTATTTT. The chain joins TRBV2 to TRBJ2-3, with D perhaps TRBD2 (6 bases). Trimming shortened V by 2 bases and J by 0 bases, and 15 bases separated the two germline ends. The length of the CDR3 is 17 residues. Germline CDR1 and CDR2: SNHLY and FYNNEI.

The chain carries TRBV4-3 and TRBJ2-7; 10 positions match TRBD2. CDR1 is LGHNA, CDR2 YSLEER, per germline. This CDR3 comprises 15 residues. The V segment lost 0 bases and the J segment 4 bases; nucleotides outside the gene matches: 3. The CDR3 DNA sequence: TGCGCCAGCAGCCAAGAGGCTAGCGGGAGTTACGAGCAGTACTTC. Translation gives CASSQEASGSYEQYF.

There are many counts of this clonotype. The chain is built from TRBV19 and TRBJ2-7, with TRBD1 matching 12 bases. V lost 5 bases and J lost 0; bases outside the gene matches: 2. The length of the CDR3 is 15 residues. The germline V gene has CDR1 LNHDA and CDR2 SQIVND (reference sequence). The CDR3 sequence is CASSPGQGASYEQYF. In DNA form, the CDR3 reads TGTGCCAGTAGTCCGGGACAGGGGGCCTCCTACGAGCAGTACTTC.

This clonotype occurred once. The chain employs TRBV5-1 and TRBJ2-1, with a tentative D call TRBD2 (6 bases). Trimming pared 2 bases from V and 1 base from J, leaving 7 bases between. This CDR3 comprises 14 residues. CDR1 is SGHRS and CDR2 is YFSETQ in the germline V gene. CDR3 coding DNA: TGCGCCAGCAGCTTTAGCGGATCCTACAATGAGCAGTTCTTC. It specifies CASSFSGSYNEQFF.

About this clonotype itself: A read error is possible here, since a much larger clone lies one base away. The chain employs TRBV5-3 and TRBJ2-7, with D hard to call. TRBV5-3 is sorted into the ORF group, with uncertain function. The CDR3 sequence is 13 residues long. DNA for the CDR3: TGTGCCAGCAGCTTGGAGTTAGCTCTCGAGCAGTACTTC. Protein sequence: CASSLELALEQYF.

This clonotype was recorded at least ten times. The chain couples TRBV7-9 to TRBJ2-6, with TRBD2 identical over 8 bases. Germline V gene data show CDR1 as SEHNR and CDR2 as FQNEAQ (reference sequence). The length of the CDR3 is 15 residues. V was clipped by 7 bases and J by 3 bases; unmatched bases: 5. The CDR3 DNA sequence: TGTGCCAGCAAGCGGGGGCTTAGTGGGGCCAACGTCCTGACTTTC. As protein: CASKRGLSGANVLTF.